This T cell receptor beta chain appears in the sequencing data of a study of T cells in Graves' hyperthyroidism and ophthalmopathy. Overall study context: The blood sample was taken at first diagnosis, before treatment began. Study results and caveats: The model made its ophthalmopathy prediction, and onset followed a median approximately six months later. Blood samples included most of the expanded thyroid clonotypes exceeding 0.001.

RNA transcripts gave rise to amplified TCR beta CDR3 regions. Researchers ran a first-round RT-PCR on the TCR CDR3 using the HTBI primer set. TCRdb used MiXCR to reprocess the multiplex PCR reads, holding one entry per CDR3 protein. The table has around 300,000 distinct CDR3 sequences, about an eighth seen once. Over 9 ml of fresh peripheral blood supplied the PBMCs. This clonotype was seen a few times. Its antigen is currently unknown. The junction shows a germline mismatch at one end, possibly a read error. The CDR3 is 13 amino acids. Germline CDR1 is MNHNS and CDR2 is SASEGT. Specimen: blood. The TCR originated in a woman aged 25-40 years with Graves' hyperthyroidism that later progressed to Graves' ophthalmopathy. V gene TRBV6-1 combines with J gene TRBJ1-4, with a tentative D call TRBD1 (5 bases). For the CDR3, the DNA is TGTGCCGGCAGCCGGGACGATAATGAAAAACTGTTTTTT. Translating it yields CAGSRDDNEKLFF.